This T cell receptor (beta chain) was documented in a study of cytomegalovirus exposure and HLA in healthy donors. The CDR3 totals 14 residues. A multiplex PCR was run with 60 Vbeta primers and 13 Jbeta primers. Original processing methods: In a later analysis, the count reached some 75 million unique TCR beta chains, with 8.5 million to 14 million shared. Produced via immunoSEQ multiplex PCR; TCRdb's table is partial and in-frame only. That table supplies the V and J calls and clone size; D and trimming were determined from the DNA. The sample lists some 150,000 clones; nearly 80% were seen once. With regard to this clone: Its antigen remains unidentified.

Whole-study results and caveats: Most TCR sequences showed up rarely, but some public TCRs showed up in many donors. Accurate prediction of HLA-A and HLA-B alleles (for most subjects) was reportedly achieved from TCR beta sequences. Researchers catalogued approximately 160 TCR beta chains as cytomegalovirus-associated.

The chain couples TRBV21-1 to TRBJ1-4; the D call TRBD1 from the table was never checked on the DNA. TRBV21-1 is a documented pseudogene. The sample comprised PBMCs. This clonotype was sampled from a man aged 25 to 40 in good health and CMV-seropositive. The CDR3 nucleotides read TGTGCCAGCAGGCCAAGGACAGGGTTTGAAAAACTGTTTTTT. Translating gives CASRPRTGFEKLFF.